This is a list of T cell receptor beta chains from one sample in a study of OX40 agonist ivuxolimab in advanced cancers. The table came from immunoSEQ multiplex PCR; TCRdb's copy has only in-frame clones and leaves some out. The repertoire has some 29,000 clones, 92% of them found once; the top ten carry 9.4%. Here the sequenced sample was CD4+ or CD8+ T cells sorted from blood, taken in a trial of the OX40 agonist ivuxolimab. The origin of the receptors is an adult with an advanced solid tumor such as melanoma, head and neck, liver or kidney cancer. Both conserved end residues are part of each CDR3. Each record gives: clone size, J gene, V gene, D gene, CDR3 protein. The D gene is left open where the match is weak. Size values are once, few and many counts, or a class for expanded clones, and some rows have none.

NA | TRBJ1-5 | TRBV5-8 | NA | CASSSLKGNQPQHF
NA | TRBJ2-7 | TRBV5-1 | NA | CASSLVASEQYF
NA | TRBJ1-6 | TRBV18 | NA | CASSPRTNSPLHF
NA | TRBJ2-7 | TRBV5-6 | NA | CASSFGEFNEQYF
NA | TRBJ1-6 | TRBV7-2 | NA | CASSLTLQSSYNSPLHF
NA | TRBJ2-5 | TRBV5-8 | NA | CASSRIRVGQETQYF
NA | TRBJ1-1 | TRBV2 | NA | CASSWGANTEAFF
NA | TRBJ1-4 | TRBV27 | NA | CASSTRALNEKLFF
NA | TRBJ2-7 | TRBV6-5 | NA | CASSISGSSYEQYF
NA | TRBJ2-3 | TRBV11-2 | TRBD1 | CASSQGASSTDTQYF
NA | TRBJ1-1 | TRBV7-9 | TRBD1 | CASSLVQGATNTEAFF
NA | TRBJ2-7 | TRBV5-1 | TRBD1 | CASSRDRELYEQYF
NA | TRBJ1-1 | TRBV10-3 | NA | CAISESGGTEAFF
NA | TRBJ1-2 | TRBV25-1 | TRBD1 | CASSESGTGGNRGYTF
NA | TRBJ2-5 | TRBV6-1 | NA | CASRSDREETQYF
NA | TRBJ2-7 | TRBV19 | NA | CASSPGVRSYEQYF
once | TRBJ2-2 | TRBV5-1 | NA | CASSLVGGPGFTGELFF
NA | TRBJ2-7 | TRBV4-2 | TRBD2 | CASSQYSGSINEQYF
NA | TRBJ2-7 | TRBV7-3 | NA | CASSLAGQGLGEQYF
NA | TRBJ2-2 | TRBV15 | NA | CATRQGDWGEAGELFF
once | TRBJ1-2 | TRBV5-6 | TRBD1 | CASSSGQTNYGYTF
NA | TRBJ2-3 | TRBV7-9 | NA | CASSFSGVPDTQYF
NA | TRBJ2-1 | TRBV11-3 | NA | CASSLDDYNEQFF
NA | TRBJ2-7 | TRBV2 | NA | CAASSWEGQGYEQYF
NA | TRBJ2-3 | TRBV2 | NA | CASSESSLAFTQYF
NA | TRBJ2-2 | TRBV7-9 | NA | CASEIQGYTGELFF
NA | TRBJ2-7 | TRBV27 | TRBD1 | CASSTGTGVYEQYF